This T cell receptor (beta chain) stems from a study of technical replicates of blood from a handful of donors. The CDR3 length is 15 residues. Germline V gene lookup returns CDR1 SGHDN and CDR2 FVKESK. The germline V and J ends were trimmed by 4 bases and 0 bases, with 10 bases remaining between them. This table comes from immunoSEQ multiplex PCR, and its TCRdb copy is limited to in-frame clones, with some not included. The sample gives 60,000 to 80,000 clones, more than 75% of which show up once; approximately 4.9% is in the top ten. The chain carries TRBV14 and TRBJ1-3, with D possibly TRBD1 on 5 matching bases. The sequenced sample was PBMCs. The receptor was derived from a human donor in good health. Some clones in this sample may be carry-over from other donors' samples. CDR3 in amino acids: CASSRGSISGNTIYF. Here the CDR3 DNA reads TGTGCCAGCAGCCGGGGCTCTATCTCTGGAAACACCATATATTTT.